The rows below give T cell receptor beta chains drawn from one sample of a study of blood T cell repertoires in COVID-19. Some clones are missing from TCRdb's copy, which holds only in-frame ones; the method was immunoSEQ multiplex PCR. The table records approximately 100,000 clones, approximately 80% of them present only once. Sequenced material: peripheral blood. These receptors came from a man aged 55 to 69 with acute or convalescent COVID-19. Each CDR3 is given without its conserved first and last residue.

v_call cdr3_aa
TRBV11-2 ASSLVGGGSYEQY
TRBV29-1 SVETSGRAYEQY
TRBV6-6 ASSQDRGGSQPQH
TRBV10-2 ASRGTGVAGELF
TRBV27 ASRPGGQDNEKLF
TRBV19 ASSISPGQGGQPQH
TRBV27 ASRSLTDTQY
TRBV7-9 ASSLARFGTGNGETQY
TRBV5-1 ASSLAPGESYEQY
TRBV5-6 ASSLGQGVYGYT
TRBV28 ASRTPGQGGYGYT
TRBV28 ASSSYRQGAGKNIQY
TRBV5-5 ASSPGTSWETQY
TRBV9 ASSPGLATTDTQY
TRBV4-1 ASSRAGTNTGELF
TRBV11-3 ASSLRTSPLYNEQF
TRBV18 ASSPVKTGTGGSNYGYT
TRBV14 ASSRKRGIGEKLF
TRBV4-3 ASSQPQGGGNNSPLH
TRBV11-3 ASSSRLAIVDTQY
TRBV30 ACQRPSPAGGDEQF
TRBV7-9 ASSLAEQTEAF
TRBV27 ASSEMRQGTDTQY
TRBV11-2 ASSLNQGVRQETQY
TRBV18 ASSPGPSGASSYEQY
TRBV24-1 ATSDPTIRGRNTDTQY
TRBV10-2 ASGPQGANEQF
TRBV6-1 ASSERQSNQPQH
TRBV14 ASSPARGMNTEAF
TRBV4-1 ASSAGHSNYGYT
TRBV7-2 ASSPLGPRQVSPLH
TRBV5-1 ASSLAHEQF
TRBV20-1 SASAGQGAQDTQY
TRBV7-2 ASSFLLGGAKNIQY
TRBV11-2 ASSLGGLGTEAF
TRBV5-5 ASSLTGSTEAF
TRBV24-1 ATSDSTTGQPQH
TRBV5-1 ASSLYESSNGYT
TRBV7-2 ASSLAPGGGYT
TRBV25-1 ASRDTPGTEAF
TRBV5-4 ASSRTDGELF
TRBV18 ASSRLAGTGELF
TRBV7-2 ASSYEGDWETQY
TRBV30 AWRALAGGNEQF
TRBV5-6 ASSFQASGNTIY
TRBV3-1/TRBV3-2 ASSPGHSNQPQH
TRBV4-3 ASSQDNGQGQF
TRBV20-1 SASRMGVTYNEQF
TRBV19 ASSMLLSPSGNTIY
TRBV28 ASSLLGPRGDTQY
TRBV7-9 ASSLTRDTDTQY
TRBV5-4 ASSLGGTELYEQY
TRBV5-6 ASSFKGWPVETQY
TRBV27 ASSFAGGSPDTQY